This entry features one T cell receptor (beta chain) sequence. Antigen specificity is unknown. Time point reported: week 23, last vaccination. One vaccine dose held 300 ug of mutant IDH1 20-mer peptide and came with topical imiquimod. The CDR3 is 14 amino acids. The germline V gene encodes CDR1 LGHNA and CDR2 YNFKEQ. V shed 1 base and J shed 3 bases, with 10 bases lying between them. The source of the sample is a study of a mutant IDH1 vaccine in newly diagnosed glioma. This table comes from immunoSEQ multiplex PCR, and its TCRdb copy is limited to in-frame clones, with some not included. Of about 82,000 clones in the sample, approximately 85% are singletons; the top ten hold 2% to 2.5%.

The receptor's source is a man in his thirties or forties with glioma. Some clones in this sample may be carry-over from other donors' samples. The sequencing used PBMCs, collected from a glioma patient whose treatment included an IDH1 peptide vaccine. J is TRBJ2-7 and V is TRBV4-2, with D hard to call. The CDR3 nucleotides are TGTGCCAGCAGCCAAGGAGGTATCAGCTACGAGCAGTACTTC. Amino acid sequence: CASSQGGISYEQYF.